This TCR beta chain is from a study of blood T cells in healthy people across ages. The CDR3 contains 14 residues. The germline V gene has CDR1 SEHNR and CDR2 FQNEAQ (reference sequence). V lost 7 bases and J 6 bases, leaving 16 bases between the germline ends. Then a second PCR, running roughly 7 to 11 cycles, was carried out with a sample-barcoded 5' primer and a J-beta primer mix. Each CDR3 protein gets one entry after TCRdb re-called the 5' RACE reads with MiXCR. The table includes about 1.1 million distinct CDR3 sequences, around two fifths detected once. This sequence originates from a man younger than 30 in good health. This chain joins TRBV7-9 and TRBJ2-1, with D hard to call. The sequencing sample was made of blood. This CDR3 reads CASTSNGGVNEQFF. The CDR3 DNA follows: TGTGCCAGCACCTCGAACGGTGGGGTCAATGAGCAGTTCTTC.